The clone carrying this T cell receptor beta chain was detected only a few times. Its target is not known. The sample is drawn from a study of T cells in Graves' hyperthyroidism and ophthalmopathy. Findings and caveats of the study: In blood, most of the thyroid clonotypes expanded above 0.001 were also present.

The TCR beta CDR3 regions underwent amplification using RNA transcripts as the source. The TCR CDR3 first-round RT-PCR relied on the HTBI primer set. TCRdb analysed the multiplex PCR reads with MiXCR anew, one entry per CDR3 protein. The table lists about 350,000 distinct CDR3 sequences, approximately 15% of them singletons, with about 26% in the top ten. V gave up 5 bases and J gave up 1 base; unmatched junction bases: 7. The CDR3 has 14 residues. The germline V gene encodes CDR1 SQVTM and CDR2 ANQGSEA. Diagnosis of hyperthyroidism was new in patients aged 18 to 65, and its duration was under 2 months. Used for diagnoses were clinical symptoms, serum thyroxine and TRAb, thyroid ultrasound and orbital computed tomography.

The sequencing sample was made of blood. The rearrangement uses TRBV29-1 and TRBJ2-7; TRBD1 aligns across 8 bases. The receptor was derived from a woman in her twenties or thirties with Graves' hyperthyroidism. DNA for the CDR3: TGCAGCGTTACACGACAGGGGTCTTCCTACGAGCAGTACTTC. The encoded protein is CSVTRQGSSYEQYF.